This T cell receptor beta chain is drawn from a study of CD8 T cells in ankylosing spondylitis (dated by TCRdb to about 2017). About the investigation overall: The study profiled T cell receptor beta repertoires in healthy donors and ankylosing spondylitis patients to find disease-linked TCR variants. The whole study cohort included 85 to 120 healthy donors and about two dozen ankylosing spondylitis patients. Samples of peripheral blood were taken, and for ankylosing spondylitis patients, synovial fluid was collected as well. Here is what the overall study found, with its caveats: Blood from ankylosing spondylitis patients appeared to be characterized by a TCR beta motif composed of about eight highly homologous amino acid variants. A CD8+ phenotype was shown by the disease-linked clones, which were found at relatively low frequencies in peripheral blood. The disease-linked clones were reported as significantly enriched in matched synovial fluid samples from ankylosing spondylitis patients. Some motif variants were previously reported in synovial fluid and blood of reactive arthritis patients, suggesting common disease-initiation mechanisms.

Ends trimmed: V by 0 bases, J by 2 bases; bases unmatched to a gene: 5. Looking up the germline V gene yields CDR1 SGHTA and CDR2 FQGNSA. CDR3 length: 18 amino acids, cysteine to phenylalanine. Solely the CDR3 DNA is kept, with 54 bases framed from the first base. As concerns this clonotype: Its antigen is still unknown. No much larger clone exists at a distance of one base, and base qualities are not known.

The sequencer listed for this sample is Illumina HiSeq 2500. TCR beta libraries were prepared by quantitative 5'-RACE with molecular barcodes. As for how the authors treated the data: To identify disease-linked TCR variants, a new computational method was used, one built on a probabilistic model of VDJ rearrangement. TCRdb took the public reads, trimmed them with fastp at Q25, ran MiXCR for clone calling and kept in-frame beta chains. A single entry per CDR3 protein holds the most common genes and DNA from its merged rows. TCRdb, not the authors, supplied the V and J calls. In this sample the table shows about 220,000 distinct CDR3 sequences, around 6.6% of which occur a single time. Of the sample, approximately 15% falls within the top ten clones.

In this chain, TRBV7-2 is recombined with TRBJ2-6; TRBD1 fits 9 bases in the junction. The sequence came from a male donor with ankylosing spondylitis. The sample comprised blood, either unsorted or a sorted T cell fraction (not recorded which). The DNA reads as follows: TGTGCCAGCAGCTTAGCCGGGACAGGGTTCACTGGGGCCAACGTCCTGACTTTC. Its translation is CASSLAGTGFTGANVLTF. The variable domain in full, with residues beyond the CDR3 obtained from the reference TRBV7-2 and TRBJ2-6 genes, is GAGVSQSPSNKVTEKGKDVELRCDPISGHTALYWYRQSLGQGLEFLIYFQGNSAPDKSGLPSDRFSAERTGGSVSTLTIQRTQQEDSAVYLCASSLAGTGFTGANVLTFGAGSRLTVL.